A single sample gave rise to the 17 T cell receptor beta chains below, sequenced in a study of blood T cell repertoires in COVID-19. TCRdb's copy holds only in-frame clones and misses some; the assay was immunoSEQ multiplex PCR. Among about 300,000 clones listed, 88% were seen once. The sample was peripheral blood. The receptors were gathered from a man between 18 and 29 years old with active or convalescent COVID-19.

The V and J genes are TRBV18 and TRBJ2-3; TRBD2 matches at 9 bases. This CDR3 comprises 16 residues. Germline CDR1 KGHSH, CDR2 LQKENI. Trimming cost V 0 bases and J 9 bases; bases outside gene matches: 10. The CDR3 nucleotides read TGTGCCAGCTCACCACCGGGTGCGCGGGGGGGCCTCACGCAGTATTTT. It is translated as CASSPPGARGGLTQYF. Full variable domain (missing parts from reference TRBV18 and TRBJ2-3): NAGVMQNPRHLVRRRGQEARLRCSPMKGHSHVYWYRQLPEEGLKFMVYLQKENIIDESGMPKERFSAEFPKEGPSILRIQQVVRGDSAAYFCASSPPGARGGLTQYFGPGTRLTVL.

The gene calls are TRBV27 and TRBJ1-2; a possible D gene is TRBD1 (5 bases). Per the germline V gene, CDR1 is MNHEY and CDR2 is SMNVEV (reference sequence). The V gene lost 10 bases and the J gene lost 2 bases, with 17 bases spanning the gap. The CDR3 length is 14 residues. The CDR3 is CATGRGGSNYGYTF. CDR3 DNA: TGTGCCACAGGCCGGGGGGGGTCGAACTATGGCTACACCTTC.

This clone was observed a handful of times. The chain is built from TRBV18 and TRBJ2-3, with D maybe TRBD1 (5 bases). V was cut by 3 bases and J by 3 bases, with 13 bases left in between. The CDR3 is 15 amino acids. Germline V gene sequence: CDR1 KGHSH, CDR2 LQKENI. For the CDR3, the DNA is TGTGCCAGCTCACCCAGGGTTTTGGGGACAGATACGCAGTATTTT. Residues: CASSPRVLGTDTQYF.

V and J are TRBV3-1 (or the pseudogene TRBV3-2) and TRBJ2-5, with 8 bases fitting TRBD2. CDR3 length equals 16 residues. J lost 7 bases, V lost 0 bases, and 10 bases had no gene match. Germline CDR1 is LGHDT and CDR2 is YNNKEL (reference sequence). The CDR3 DNA reads TGTGCCAGCAGCCAAGATCGTTCCGGGGGGGCCCGGACCCAGTACTTC. It is translated as CASSQDRSGGARTQYF.

V usage is TRBV10-3 and J usage is TRBJ1-4; 12 bases map to TRBD1. The germline gives CDR1 ENHRY, CDR2 SYGVKD. The CDR3 consists of 15 residues. V was clipped by 6 bases and J by 3 bases; unmatched bases: 2. The CDR3 reads CAIRGQGAPNEKLFF. CDR3 DNA sequence: TGTGCCATCAGGGGACAGGGGGCTCCTAATGAAAAACTGTTTTTT.

The gene calls are TRBV11-2 and TRBJ2-3; TRBD2 matches 14 bases. The J segment lost 8 bases and the V segment lost 1 base, leaving 2 bases of the junction unmatched. CDR1 is SGHAT and CDR2 is FQNNGV in the germline V gene. There are 15 residues in the CDR3. The CDR3 here is CASSLVGTSGGTQYF. In DNA, the CDR3 is TGTGCCAGCAGCTTAGTGGGGACTAGCGGGGGTACGCAGTATTTT.

This clone was recorded many times. The rearrangement uses TRBV7-9 and TRBJ2-3, with TRBD2 matching 13 bases. With V trimmed by 5 bases and J by 2 bases, 4 bases remained unmatched. The V gene's germline CDR1 is SEHNR and CDR2 FQNEAQ (reference sequence). The CDR3 has 16 residues. The CDR3 DNA reads as TGTGCCAGCAGCCTGGGACTAGCGGGGATCACAGATACGCAGTATTTT. Translation gives CASSLGLAGITDTQYF.

The V gene is TRBV3-1 (or the pseudogene TRBV3-2), the J gene TRBJ1-1; D is uncertain. Germline V gives CDR1 LGHDT, CDR2 YNNKEL (reference sequence). V was trimmed by 0 bases and J by 3 bases, leaving 11 bases between them. This CDR3 region has 15 residues. CDR3 in amino acids: CASSQDPADYTEAFF. The CDR3 nucleotides are TGTGCCAGCAGCCAAGATCCTGCAGATTACACTGAAGCTTTCTTT.

The chain recombines TRBV7-8 with TRBJ1-1; TRBD1 is a possible D gene (5 bases). The V end lost 5 bases, the J end lost 0 bases, and 13 bases lay between the germline ends. Germline CDR1 is SGHVS and CDR2 is FQNEAQ. The CDR3 has 15 amino acids. The CDR3 DNA is TGTGCCAGCAGCCCGAAGGGGATCTTGAACACTGAAGCTTTCTTT. Translating it yields CASSPKGILNTEAFF.

The V and J genes are TRBV5-6 and TRBJ1-3; perhaps TRBD1 as D (6 bases). CDR3 size: 14 residues. The germline CDR1 and CDR2 sequences are SGHDT and YYEEEE. The V gene lost 1 base and the J gene lost 4 bases, with 9 bases spanning the gap. CDR3 loop: CASSLLGAGNTIYF. The CDR3 DNA reads TGTGCCAGCAGCTTGCTGGGGGCGGGAAACACCATATATTTT.

The chain joins TRBV5-4 to TRBJ2-5, with 11 bases lining up with TRBD2. Germline values: CDR1 SGHNT, CDR2 YYREEE (reference sequence). This CDR3 comprises 14 residues. Unmatched junction bases numbered 3, after V lost 4 bases and J lost 4 bases. The CDR3 spells CASSPTSGVETQYF. The CDR3 coding sequence is TGTGCCAGCAGCCCGACTAGCGGGGTAGAGACCCAGTACTTC.

V usage is TRBV7-8 and J usage is TRBJ1-4; no definite D call. Germline values: CDR1 SGHVS, CDR2 FQNEAQ. Trimming removed 5 bases from V and 0 bases from J, with 13 bases in between. There are 16 residues in the CDR3. The CDR3 DNA reads TGTGCCAGCAGCAACAGTGTCGAAGCAACTAATGAAAAACTGTTTTTT. Its protein product is CASSNSVEATNEKLFF.

This rearrangement joins TRBV27 to TRBJ1-5; 7 positions agree with TRBD1. The CDR3 loop spans 15 amino acids. Germline V gene sequence: CDR1 MNHEY, CDR2 SMNVEV (reference sequence). The V gene end was trimmed by 3 bases and the J gene end by 3 bases; junction bases not matched to a gene: 5. CDR3 sequence (DNA): TGTGCCAGCAGTTTTGGGGACAGCCACAATCAGCCCCAGCATTTT. It codes for CASSFGDSHNQPQHF.

V is TRBV10-3 and J is TRBJ1-5, with D tentatively TRBD1 (5 bases). The CDR3 covers 17 residues. CDR1 ENHRY and CDR2 SYGVKD come from the germline V gene. Trimming stripped 0 bases from V and 1 base from J, with 13 bases between. This chain's CDR3 is CAISESKAGGSNQPQHF. The CDR3 region has the DNA TGTGCCATCAGTGAGTCGAAGGCGGGGGGGAGCAATCAGCCCCAGCATTTT.

This sequence joins TRBV12-3 or TRBV12-4 and TRBJ1-2, with 8 bases that match TRBD1. The CDR3 extends over 13 amino acids. J gave up 2 bases and V 7 bases, and 3 bases lay outside the gene matches. CDR3 residues: CASIRTGNYGYTF. The CDR3 DNA is TGTGCCAGCATTCGGACAGGGAACTATGGCTACACCTTC.

This clone has only one observation. The rearrangement uses TRBV9 and TRBJ2-2, with 9 bases matching TRBD1. The CDR3 extends over 15 amino acids. CDR1 is SGDLS and CDR2 is YYNGEE in the germline V gene. Trimming removed 2 bases from V and 7 bases from J; junction bases left unmatched: 6. In nucleotides, the CDR3 is TGTGCCAGCAGCGTGGACACAGGGGGCGGCGGGGAGCTGTTTTTT. Its translation: CASSVDTGGGGELFF.

The chain couples TRBV2 to TRBJ1-6; 8 bases map to TRBD1. The CDR3 has 16 amino acids. Germline V CDR1 and CDR2: SNHLY, FYNNEI. V lost 7 bases to trimming and J lost 7 bases; unmatched junction nucleotides: 12. CDR3 bases: TGTGCCAGCATGACTCCGACAGGGGAATACAATTCACCCCTCCACTTT. Protein sequence: CASMTPTGEYNSPLHF.